This entry features one TCR beta chain sequence. The clone's antigen remains unknown. One end of the junction fails to match germline, which may point to a read error. The data derive from a study of blood T cell repertoires in COVID-19 (dated by TCRdb to 2020 to 2022). Study-level background: The collaborator samples originated in the United States, Italy and Spain and spanned the acute and convalescent phases of COVID-19. The material from the prospective study consisted of cDNA or gDNA derived from T cells, B-cell-depleted T cells, or PBMCs. Deeply sampled blood TCRbeta repertoires from subjects exposed to, actively infected with, or recovered from COVID-19 were included in the dataset. A freely available public database, intended as a resource for researchers studying the immune response to SARS-CoV-2, is where the repertoires were released. Samples were obtained from the ongoing ImmuneRACE study (first 160 participants) and from some 1,200 subjects provided by 6 global collaborators. A de-identified subject ID, COVID-19 status, age in years and sex were almost always included in the sample metadata. Where available, HLA class I and class II types were taken from metadata supplied by the sample provider and were not determined by assay-based typing.

The investigation overall reported the following: How much clinical and demographic metadata was included differed by source and by participant, and the metadata was provided uncurated.

From a lookup of the germline V gene (reference sequence), CDR1 and CDR2 are LNHDA and SQIVND. The CDR3 runs 12 residues from the cysteine to the phenylalanine. The entry retains the CDR3 DNA only, 36 bases that are in frame from base 1. The collaborating institutions used their own protocols to collect whole blood in K2EDTA tubes. For TCRbeta analysis, collaborators shipped samples in one of three forms: frozen whole blood, isolated PBMCs, or DNA extracted from either of those sample types. The immunoSEQ Assay, a bias-controlled multiplex PCR, was used to amplify TCRbeta CDR3 regions from genomic DNA. Processing in the source paper ran as follows. Nucleated cell counts per sample were estimated from amplification of reference gene primers within the assay. To quantify the absolute abundance of each unique TCRbeta CDR3 rearrangement, sequence reads were collapsed and filtered. For each sample, productive Simpson clonality was calculated as the square root of Simpson's diversity index across productive rearrangements. Sourced from immuneACCESS, this table was stored by TCRdb with only in-frame sequences that have V and J called. A share of the clones is absent; for the studies checked, an unresolved V gene accounts for under half, and the remainder has no known explanation. For V, J and clone size, that table is used; D and trimming come from the DNA. The sample profile shows 100,000 or so clones; around 87% of them were found once. The biggest ten clones account for 11% of the sample.

The rearrangement combines TRBV19 with TRBJ1-2; the D gene remains uncertain. The material sequenced was peripheral blood. This TCR was recovered from a woman aged 25-40 years with acute or convalescent COVID-19. The sequenced DNA is TGTGCCAGTAGTATTAAGTTCCCCCCACAGCTCTTC. This encodes CASSIKFPPQLF.